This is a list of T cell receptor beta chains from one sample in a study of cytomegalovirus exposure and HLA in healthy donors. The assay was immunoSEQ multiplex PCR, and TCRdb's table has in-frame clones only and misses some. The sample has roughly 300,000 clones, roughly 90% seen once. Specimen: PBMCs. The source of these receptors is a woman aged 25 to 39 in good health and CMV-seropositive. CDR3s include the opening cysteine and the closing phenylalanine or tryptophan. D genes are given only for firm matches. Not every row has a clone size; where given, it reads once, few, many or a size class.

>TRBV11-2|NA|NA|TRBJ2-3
CASSLEWRERPTDTQYF
TGTGCCAGCAGCTTAGAATGGAGGGAGAGGCCCACAGATACGCAGTATTTT
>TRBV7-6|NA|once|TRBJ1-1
CASSLAQANTEAFF
TGTGCCAGCAGCTTAGCTCAGGCTAACACTGAAGCTTTCTTT
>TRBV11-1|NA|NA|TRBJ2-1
CASSFAAGVSYNEQFF
TGTGCCAGCAGCTTCGCGGCAGGGGTCTCCTACAATGAGCAGTTCTTC
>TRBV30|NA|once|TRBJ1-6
CAWSGGRDNSPLHF
TGTGCCTGGAGTGGGGGACGGGATAATTCACCCCTCCACTTT
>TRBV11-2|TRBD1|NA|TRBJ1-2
CASRDETGTGGGGSYGYTF
TGTGCCAGCAGGGACGAAACCGGGACAGGGGGCGGAGGAAGCTATGGCTACACCTTC
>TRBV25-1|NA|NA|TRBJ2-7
CASSEPGSFYEQYF
TGTGCCAGCAGTGAACCGGGATCCTTCTACGAGCAGTACTTC
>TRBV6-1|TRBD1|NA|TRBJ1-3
CASSQGRDRGTRAGNTIYF
TGTGCCAGCAGTCAAGGCCGGGACAGGGGAACTCGCGCAGGAAACACCATATATTTT
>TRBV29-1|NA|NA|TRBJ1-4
CSVTKGGTNEKLFF
TGCAGCGTTACGAAGGGGGGGACTAATGAAAAACTGTTTTTT
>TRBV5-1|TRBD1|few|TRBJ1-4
CASSSGQGVLSSSSWGNEKLFF
TGCGCCAGCAGCTCGGGACAGGGGGTCTTGTCCAGTTCAAGTTGGGGTAATGAAAAACTGTTTTTT
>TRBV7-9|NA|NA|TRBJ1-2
CASSLASGGHYGYTF
TGTGCCAGCAGCTTAGCGTCCGGGGGCCACTATGGCTACACCTTC
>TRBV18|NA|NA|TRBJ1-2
CASSPEGLPNYGYTF
TGTGCCAGCTCACCGGAGGGACTTCCTAACTATGGCTACACCTTC
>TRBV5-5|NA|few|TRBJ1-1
CASSLGGLGGTEAFF
TGTGCCAGCAGCCTGGGGGGGCTCGGGGGCACTGAAGCTTTCTTT
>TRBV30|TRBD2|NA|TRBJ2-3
CAWMGVGRVTDTQYF
TGTGCCTGGATGGGGGTGGGGAGGGTAACAGATACGCAGTATTTT
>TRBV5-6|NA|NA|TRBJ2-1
CASSLALDEQFF
TGTGCCAGCAGCTTGGCCTTAGATGAGCAGTTCTTC
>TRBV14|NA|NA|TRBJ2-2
CASSQVTGELFF
TGTGCCAGCAGCCAGGTCACCGGGGAGCTGTTTTTT
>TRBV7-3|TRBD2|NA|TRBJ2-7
CASSLNGGATYEQYF
TGTGCCAGCAGCTTAAACGGGGGGGCTACCTACGAGCAGTACTTC
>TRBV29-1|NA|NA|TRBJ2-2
CSVEARGPGTGELFF
TGCAGCGTTGAAGCACGGGGGCCCGGCACCGGGGAGCTGTTTTTT
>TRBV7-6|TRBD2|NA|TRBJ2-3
CASSLGASGRAGVDTQYF
TGTGCCAGCAGCTTAGGGGCTAGCGGGAGGGCCGGAGTAGATACGCAGTATTTT
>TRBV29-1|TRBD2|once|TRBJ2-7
CSVSEGLAASYEQYF
TGCAGCGTGAGCGAGGGACTAGCGGCCTCCTACGAGCAGTACTTC
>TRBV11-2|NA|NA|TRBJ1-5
CASSLGVGGNQPQHF
TGTGCCAGCAGCTTAGGGGTTGGGGGCAATCAGCCCCAGCATTTT
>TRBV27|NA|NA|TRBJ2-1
CASSFPAPYNEQFF
TGTGCCAGCAGTTTCCCGGCCCCCTACAATGAGCAGTTCTTC
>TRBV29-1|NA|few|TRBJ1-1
CSAWPTSGVEAFF
TGCAGCGCCTGGCCGACTTCTGGCGTTGAAGCTTTCTTT